This T cell receptor beta chain was retrieved from a study of technical replicates of blood from a handful of donors. From germline, CDR1 is SEHNR and CDR2 FQNEAQ (reference sequence). V lost 1 base to trimming and J lost 5 bases; unmatched junction nucleotides: 1. This CDR3 has 13 amino acids. Produced via immunoSEQ multiplex PCR; TCRdb's table is partial and in-frame only. The sample contains roughly 68,000 clones, 85% to 90% of which appear only once. The source of this sequence is a human donor in good health. Some clones in this sample may be carry-over from other donors' samples. The chain employs TRBV7-9 and TRBJ1-2; 7 bases agree with TRBD1. Material: PBMCs. CDR3: CASSLGQGYGYTF. The CDR3 DNA reads as TGTGCCAGCAGCTTAGGACAGGGATATGGCTACACCTTC.